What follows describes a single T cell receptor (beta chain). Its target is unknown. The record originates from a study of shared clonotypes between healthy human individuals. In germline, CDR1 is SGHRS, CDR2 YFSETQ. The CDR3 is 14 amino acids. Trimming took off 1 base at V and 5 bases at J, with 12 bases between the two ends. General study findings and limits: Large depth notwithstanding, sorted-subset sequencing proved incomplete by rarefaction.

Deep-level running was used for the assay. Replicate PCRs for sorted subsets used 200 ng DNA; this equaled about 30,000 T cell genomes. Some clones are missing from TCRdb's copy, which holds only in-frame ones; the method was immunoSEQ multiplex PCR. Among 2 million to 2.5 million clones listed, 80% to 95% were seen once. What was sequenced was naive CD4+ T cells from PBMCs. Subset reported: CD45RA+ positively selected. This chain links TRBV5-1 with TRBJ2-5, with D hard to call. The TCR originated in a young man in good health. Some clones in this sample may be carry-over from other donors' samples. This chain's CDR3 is CASSLRVPRETQYF. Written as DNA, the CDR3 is TGCGCCAGCAGCTTGCGGGTCCCCAGGGAGACCCAGTACTTC.